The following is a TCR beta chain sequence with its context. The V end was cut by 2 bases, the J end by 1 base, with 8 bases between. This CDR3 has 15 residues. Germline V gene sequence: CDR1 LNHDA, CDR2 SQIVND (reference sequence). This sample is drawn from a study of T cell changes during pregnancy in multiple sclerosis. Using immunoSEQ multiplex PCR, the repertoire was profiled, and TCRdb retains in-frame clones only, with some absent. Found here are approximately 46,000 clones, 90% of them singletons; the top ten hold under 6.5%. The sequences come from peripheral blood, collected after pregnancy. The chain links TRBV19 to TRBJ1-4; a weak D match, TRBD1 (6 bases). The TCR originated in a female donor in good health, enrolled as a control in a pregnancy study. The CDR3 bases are TGTGCCAGTAGTATAAGAGGGGGAACTAATGAAAAACTGTTTTTT. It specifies CASSIRGGTNEKLFF.